This T cell receptor beta chain was identified in a study of OX40 agonist ivuxolimab in advanced cancers. Notes on the research overall: Ivuxolimab, which targeted the costimulatory receptor OX40 (CD134), was an agonistic, fully human IgG2 monoclonal antibody. Intravenous ivuxolimab was administered to patients every 2 weeks at six dose levels: 0.01, 0.1, 0.3, 1.5, 3 and 10 mg/kg. Of the 50 or so patients in dose escalation, 19 had hepatocellular carcinoma, some 15 had melanoma, 9 had renal cell carcinoma and 9 had head and neck cancer. A male proportion of roughly 80% and a mean age of approximately 61 years, ranging from about 23 to 90, were recorded for the dose-escalation cohort. Patients were allowed to have had prior anti-PD-1, anti-PD-L1 or anti-CTLA-4 therapy, and 40% of the dose-escalation patients had previously received checkpoint inhibitors. Partial responses occurred in three dose-escalation patients: two with cutaneous melanoma and one with hepatocellular carcinoma. Peripheral TCRbeta sequencing was intended to test whether TCR sequence diversity was altered and clonal T-cell expansion was caused by ivuxolimab. The paper reports the monotherapy dose-escalation portion (N ≈ 50 patients) of the phase I ivuxolimab trial. The investigation overall reported the following: After ivuxolimab, CD8+ T cells had more expanded clones than CD4+ T cells on average. Low levels of normalized T-cell clonal expansion were also seen in some patients who did not respond. At doses of 0.1 to 3.0 mg/kg, clonal expansion of both CD4+ and CD8+ blood T cells was observed from baseline to week 6. In the 0.1-3.0 mg/kg groups, partial responders had among the lowest normalized peripheral clonal expansion, particularly in CD8+ T cells. The antigen specificity of the clonally expanded peripheral T cells was not determined.

The germline V gene encodes CDR1 LNHDA and CDR2 SQIVND (reference sequence). The CDR3 numbers 14 residues from cysteine through phenylalanine. Only CDR3 DNA remains: 42 bases, in frame from the first base. Trimming takes 5 bases from V and 3 bases from J, and the germline ends sit 14 bases apart. To sequence the TCRbeta CDR3 region, genomic DNA was isolated from the sorted cells. The immunoSEQ Assay was used to sequence the TCRbeta CDR3 regions. The immuneACCESS repertoire file appears here via TCRdb, limited to in-frame rearrangements. These files lack a portion of the clones; in checked studies, under half of the deficit traces to unresolved V genes, and the cause of the others is not known. The sample contains 20,000 or so clones, around 90% of them found a single time. Around 49% of the sample comes from the top ten. Patients with a history of autoimmune disease or receiving systemic immunosuppression were excluded from the trial. In every dose cohort, peripheral blood was drawn for TCR sequencing at baseline, cycle 4 day 1, and cycle 7 day 1. Samples came from an open-label, multicenter, first-in-human phase I dose-escalation trial of ivuxolimab. Adults with locally advanced or metastatic melanoma, renal cell carcinoma, hepatocellular carcinoma or head and neck squamous cell carcinoma were enrolled in the trial. Before TCR sequencing, CD4+ T cells and CD8+ T cells from peripheral blood were sorted into separate populations.

About this clone: No cognate antigen has been identified for it. It has no much larger one-base neighbor in the sample; base qualities were not kept.

The sample consisted of CD4+ or CD8+ T cells sorted from blood, taken in a trial of the OX40 agonist ivuxolimab. The source is an adult with an advanced solid tumor such as melanoma, head and neck, liver or kidney cancer. The receptor chain draws on TRBV19 and TRBJ2-7; tentative D gene TRBD2, with 6 bases matching. The CDR3 has the sequence CASSSAGGYYEQYF. The nucleotide sequence is TGTGCCAGTAGTTCCGCCGGGGGATACTACGAGCAGTACTTC.